This TCR beta chain was identified in a study of tumor-infiltrating lymphocytes in glioblastoma multiforme. Comments on this clonotype: Its antigen is not identified.

Germline V gene data show CDR1 as MDHEN and CDR2 as SYDVKM. The V and J ends lost 3 bases and 0 bases respectively, with 6 bases between them. The CDR3 is made up of 14 amino acids. Three nested ARM-PCR rounds with V-beta and C-beta primers built TCRB libraries. TCRdb processed the multiplex PCR reads anew with MiXCR; each CDR3 protein has one entry. The sample consists of about 15,000 distinct CDR3 sequences, over 65% of them appearing once. Regarding the study as a whole: TCR plus mutation findings rest on a single glioblastoma patient.

V is TRBV28 and J is TRBJ2-1; unclear D gene. This TCR came from a male donor with glioblastoma. Sequenced: brain tumor tissue. CDR3 in amino acids: CASSLIGSYNEQFF. In DNA form, the CDR3 reads TGTGCCAGCAGTTTGATAGGCTCCTACAATGAGCAGTTCTTC. Full variable domain (rest looked up from reference TRBV28 and TRBJ2-1): DVKVTQSSRYLVKRTGEKVFLECVQDMDHENMFWYRQDPGLGLRLIYFSYDVKMKEKGDIPEGYSVSREKKERFSLILESASTNQTSMYLCASSLIGSYNEQFFGPGTRLTVL.